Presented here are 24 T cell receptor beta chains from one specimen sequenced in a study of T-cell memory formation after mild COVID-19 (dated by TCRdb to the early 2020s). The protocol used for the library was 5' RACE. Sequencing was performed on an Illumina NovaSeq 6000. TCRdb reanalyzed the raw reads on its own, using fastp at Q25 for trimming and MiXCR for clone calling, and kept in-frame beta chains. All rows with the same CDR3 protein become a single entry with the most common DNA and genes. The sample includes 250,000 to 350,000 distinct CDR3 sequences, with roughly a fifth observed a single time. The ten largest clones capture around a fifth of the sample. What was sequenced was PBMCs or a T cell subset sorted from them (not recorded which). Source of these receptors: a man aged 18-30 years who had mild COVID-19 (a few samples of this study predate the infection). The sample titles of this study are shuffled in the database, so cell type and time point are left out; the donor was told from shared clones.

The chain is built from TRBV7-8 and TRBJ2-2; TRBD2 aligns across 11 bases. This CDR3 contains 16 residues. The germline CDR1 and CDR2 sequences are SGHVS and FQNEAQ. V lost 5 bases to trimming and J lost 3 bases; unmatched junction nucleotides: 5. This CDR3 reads CASSVTSGTDTGELFF. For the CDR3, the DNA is TGTGCCAGCAGCGTGACTAGCGGGACTGACACCGGGGAGCTGTTTTTT. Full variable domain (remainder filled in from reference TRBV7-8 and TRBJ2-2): GAGVSQSPRYKVAKRGQDVALRCDPISGHVSLFWYQQALGQGPEFLTYFQNEAQLDKSGLPSDRFFAERPEGSVSTLKIQRTQQEDSAVYLCASSVTSGTDTGELFFGEGSRLTVL.

CDR3 residues: CASSHGYNEQFF. CDR3 in DNA: TGTGCCAGCAGCCACGGATACAATGAGCAGTTCTTC. J is TRBJ2-1 and V is TRBV7-8; no clear D. The CDR3 contains 12 residues. The germline CDR1 and CDR2 sequences are SGHVS and FQNEAQ. With 5 bases removed from V and 4 bases from J, the gap between germline ends came to 6 bases.

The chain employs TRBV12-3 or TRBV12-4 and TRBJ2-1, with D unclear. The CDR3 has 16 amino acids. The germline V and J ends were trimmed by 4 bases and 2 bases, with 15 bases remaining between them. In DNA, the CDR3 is TGTGCCAGCAGTTCCCTCCCCCAGAAGCCCTACAATGAGCAGTTCTTC. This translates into CASSSLPQKPYNEQFF.

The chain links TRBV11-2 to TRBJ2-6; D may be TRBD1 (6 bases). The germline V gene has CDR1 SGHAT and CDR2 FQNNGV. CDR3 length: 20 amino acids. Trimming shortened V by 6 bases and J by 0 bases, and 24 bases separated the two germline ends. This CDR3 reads CASSPLPSRGGSSGANVLTF. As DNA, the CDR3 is TGTGCCAGCAGTCCACTGCCCTCCAGGGGTGGGTCCTCTGGGGCCAACGTCCTGACTTTC.

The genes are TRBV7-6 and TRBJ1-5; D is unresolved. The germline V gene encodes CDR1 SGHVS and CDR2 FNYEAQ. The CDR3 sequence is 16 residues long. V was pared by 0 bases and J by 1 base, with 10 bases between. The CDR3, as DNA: TGTGCCAGCAGCTTAGCCAGCGCAGAGAGCAATCAGCCCCAGCATTTT. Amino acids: CASSLASAESNQPQHF.

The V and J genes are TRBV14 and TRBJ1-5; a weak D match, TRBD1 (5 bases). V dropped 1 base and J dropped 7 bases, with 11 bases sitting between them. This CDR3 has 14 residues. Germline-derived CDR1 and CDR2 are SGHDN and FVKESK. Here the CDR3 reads CASSQGTLGQPQHF. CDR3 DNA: TGTGCCAGCAGCCAAGGGACACTAGGACAGCCCCAGCATTTT.

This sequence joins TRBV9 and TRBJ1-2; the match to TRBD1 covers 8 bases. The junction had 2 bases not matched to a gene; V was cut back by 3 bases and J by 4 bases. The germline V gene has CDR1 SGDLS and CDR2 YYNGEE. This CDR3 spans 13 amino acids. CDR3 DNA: TGTGCCAGCAGCGAGGGACAGGCCTATGGCTACACCTTC. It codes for CASSEGQAYGYTF.

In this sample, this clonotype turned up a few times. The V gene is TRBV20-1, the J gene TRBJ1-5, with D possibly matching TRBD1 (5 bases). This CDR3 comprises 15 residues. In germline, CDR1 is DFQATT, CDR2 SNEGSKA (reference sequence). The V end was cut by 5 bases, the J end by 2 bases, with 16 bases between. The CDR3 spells CSALSGANGNQPQHF. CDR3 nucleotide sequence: TGCAGTGCTCTGTCCGGGGCGAACGGCAATCAGCCCCAGCATTTT.

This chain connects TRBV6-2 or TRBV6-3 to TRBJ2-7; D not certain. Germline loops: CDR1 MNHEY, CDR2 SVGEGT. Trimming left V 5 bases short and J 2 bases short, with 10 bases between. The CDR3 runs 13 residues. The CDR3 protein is CASSDRSPYEQYV. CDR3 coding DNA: TGTGCCAGCAGTGACCGGAGTCCCTACGAGCAGTACGTC.

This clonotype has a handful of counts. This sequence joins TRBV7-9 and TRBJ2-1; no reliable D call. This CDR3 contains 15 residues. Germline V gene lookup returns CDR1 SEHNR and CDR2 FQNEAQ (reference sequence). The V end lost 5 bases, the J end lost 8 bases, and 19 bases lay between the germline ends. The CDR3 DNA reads TGTGCCAGCAGCCGAGTTCAGTTTGTTCTGGATGAGCAGTTCTTC. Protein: CASSRVQFVLDEQFF.

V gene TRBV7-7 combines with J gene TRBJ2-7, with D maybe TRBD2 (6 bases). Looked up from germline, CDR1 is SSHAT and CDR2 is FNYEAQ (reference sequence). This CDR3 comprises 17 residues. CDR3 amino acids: CASSLGRTAGGSYEQYV. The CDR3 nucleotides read TGTGCTAGCAGCTTAGGTCGGACGGCCGGGGGATCCTACGAGCAGTACGTC.

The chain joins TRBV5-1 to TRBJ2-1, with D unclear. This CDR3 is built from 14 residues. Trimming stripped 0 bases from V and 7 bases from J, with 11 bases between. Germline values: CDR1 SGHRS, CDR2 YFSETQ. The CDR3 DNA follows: TGCGCCAGCAGCTTGGAGGCAGGACCGAATGAGCAGTTCTTC. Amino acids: CASSLEAGPNEQFF.

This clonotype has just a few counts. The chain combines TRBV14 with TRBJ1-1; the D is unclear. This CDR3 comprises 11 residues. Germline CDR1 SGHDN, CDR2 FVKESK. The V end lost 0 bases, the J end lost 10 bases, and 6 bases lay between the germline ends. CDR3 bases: TGTGCCAGCAGCCAAGAAACCCGAGCTTTCTTT. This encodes CASSQETRAFF.

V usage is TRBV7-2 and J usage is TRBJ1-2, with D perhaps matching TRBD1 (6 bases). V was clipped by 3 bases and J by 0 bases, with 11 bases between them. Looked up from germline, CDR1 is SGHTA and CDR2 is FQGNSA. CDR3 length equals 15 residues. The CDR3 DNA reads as TGTGCCAGCAGCTTTACAGGGAGGGCTAACTATGGCTACACCTTC. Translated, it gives CASSFTGRANYGYTF.

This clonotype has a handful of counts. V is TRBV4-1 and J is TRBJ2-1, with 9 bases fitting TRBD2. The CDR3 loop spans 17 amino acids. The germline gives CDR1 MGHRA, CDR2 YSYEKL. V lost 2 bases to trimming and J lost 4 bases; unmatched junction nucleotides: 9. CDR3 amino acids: CASSQLPSSGAYNEQFF. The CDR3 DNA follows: TGCGCCAGCAGCCAACTTCCGTCTAGCGGGGCGTACAATGAGCAGTTCTTC.

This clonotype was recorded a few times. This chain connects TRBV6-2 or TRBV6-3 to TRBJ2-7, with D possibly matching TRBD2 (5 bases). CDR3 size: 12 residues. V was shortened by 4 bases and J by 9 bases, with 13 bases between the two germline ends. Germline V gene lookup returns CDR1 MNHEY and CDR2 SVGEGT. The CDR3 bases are TGTGCCAGCAGTTCCCGTGGAGGTGGGCAGTACGTC. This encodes CASSSRGGGQYV.

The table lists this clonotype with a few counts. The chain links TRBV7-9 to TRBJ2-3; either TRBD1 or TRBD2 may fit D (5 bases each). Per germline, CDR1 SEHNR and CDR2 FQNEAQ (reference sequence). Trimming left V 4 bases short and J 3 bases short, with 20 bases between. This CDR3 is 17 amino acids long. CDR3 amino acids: CASSSILRGVTTDTQYF. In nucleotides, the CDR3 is TGTGCCAGCAGCTCCATCCTCCGGGGCGTTACGACAGATACGCAGTATTTT.

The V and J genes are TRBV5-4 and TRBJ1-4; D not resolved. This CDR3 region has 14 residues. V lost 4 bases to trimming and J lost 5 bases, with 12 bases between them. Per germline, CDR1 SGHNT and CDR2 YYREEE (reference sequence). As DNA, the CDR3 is TGTGCCAGCAGCGCTAAGGCGGGAAATGAAAAACTGTTTTTT. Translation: CASSAKAGNEKLFF.

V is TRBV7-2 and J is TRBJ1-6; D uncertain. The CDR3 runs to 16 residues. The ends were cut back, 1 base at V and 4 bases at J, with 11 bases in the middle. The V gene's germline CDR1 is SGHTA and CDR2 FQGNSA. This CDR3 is CASSLVGISYNSPLHF. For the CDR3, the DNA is TGTGCCAGCAGCTTAGTAGGGATATCTTATAATTCACCCCTCCACTTT.

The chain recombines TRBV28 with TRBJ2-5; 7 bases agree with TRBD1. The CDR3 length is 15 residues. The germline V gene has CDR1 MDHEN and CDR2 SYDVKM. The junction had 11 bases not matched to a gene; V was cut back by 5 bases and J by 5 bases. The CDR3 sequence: CASSQLDRDAETQYF. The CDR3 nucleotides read TGTGCCAGCAGTCAACTCGACAGGGATGCGGAGACCCAGTACTTC.

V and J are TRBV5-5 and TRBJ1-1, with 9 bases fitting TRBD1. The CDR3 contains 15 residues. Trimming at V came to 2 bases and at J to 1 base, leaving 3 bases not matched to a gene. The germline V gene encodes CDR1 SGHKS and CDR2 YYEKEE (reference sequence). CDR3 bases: TGTGCCAGCAGCTTCGGGACAGGGAGGAACACTGAAGCTTTCTTT. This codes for CASSFGTGRNTEAFF.

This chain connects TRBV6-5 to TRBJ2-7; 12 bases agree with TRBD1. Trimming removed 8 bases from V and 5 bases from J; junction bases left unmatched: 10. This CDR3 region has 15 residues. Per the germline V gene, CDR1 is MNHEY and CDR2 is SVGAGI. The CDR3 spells CASSTRDRGPHEQYF. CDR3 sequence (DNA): TGTGCCAGCTCGACCCGGGACAGGGGGCCTCACGAGCAGTACTTC.

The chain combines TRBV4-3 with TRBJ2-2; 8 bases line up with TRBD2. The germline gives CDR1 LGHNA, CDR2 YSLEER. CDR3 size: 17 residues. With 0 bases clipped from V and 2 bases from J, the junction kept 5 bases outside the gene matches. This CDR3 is CASSQEWLAGNTGELFF. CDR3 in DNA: TGCGCCAGCAGCCAAGAATGGCTAGCGGGTAACACCGGGGAGCTGTTTTTT.

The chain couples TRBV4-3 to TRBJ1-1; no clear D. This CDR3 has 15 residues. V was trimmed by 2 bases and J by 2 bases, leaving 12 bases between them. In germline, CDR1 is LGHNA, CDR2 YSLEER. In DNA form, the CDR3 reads TGCGCCAGCAGCCAAAGCTCTGGCAGCAACACTGAAGCTTTCTTT. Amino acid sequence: CASSQSSGSNTEAFF.